This T cell receptor (beta chain) appears in the sequencing data of a study of PD-1 blockade in classical Hodgkin lymphoma. Study-wide points: In CD4+ cells, TCR diversity went up significantly by C4D1, but in CD8+ cells it did not. Lower baseline TCR diversity was reported for newly diagnosed patients than for healthy donors. Patients who responded completely had about the same baseline diversity as newly diagnosed patients.

The time point was: cycle 4 day 1 (C4D1), after less than seven weeks of nivolumab. Brentuximab vedotin exposure varied, and every patient relapsed after autologous stem cell transplantation. Best responses were complete response, partial response or progressive disease. Worth noting for this clone: Its antigen is not known.

Assay: immunoSEQ multiplex PCR; the TCRdb copy retains only in-frame clones and omits some. Of tens of thousands of clones listed, less than 95% are singletons. The CDR3 has 19 residues. Germline trimming cut 5 bases from V and 0 bases from J; bases unmatched to any gene: 14. Germline V CDR1 and CDR2: LNHDA, SQIVND (reference sequence). This receptor was obtained from a human donor with classical Hodgkin lymphoma. The chain is built from TRBV19 and TRBJ2-3; 10 bases agree with TRBD2. The specimen was peripheral blood mononuclear cells (PBMCs), collected before the fourth cycle of nivolumab. The CDR3 DNA reads TGTGCCAGTAGTGGGAAAGGGACTAGCGTCGAATATAGCACAGATACGCAGTATTTT. It translates to CASSGKGTSVEYSTDTQYF.